Below, 20 T cell receptor beta chains from the same sample are listed, as sequenced in a study of blood T cell repertoires in COVID-19. Here immunoSEQ multiplex PCR was the method, and the copy in TCRdb shows in-frame clones only, minus some. The profile covers over 200,000 clones, with about 86% appearing a single time and 7.5% to 9% taken by the ten largest. Sequenced input: peripheral blood. These receptors all stem from a woman between 45 and 65 years old with acute or convalescent COVID-19.

CDR3 amino acids: CASSYHQGNTEAFF. The CDR3 DNA reads as TGTGCCAGCAGTTACCATCAGGGGAACACTGAAGCTTTCTTT. This sequence joins TRBV6-5 and TRBJ1-1; tentatively, D is TRBD1 (5 bases). This CDR3 is built from 14 residues. In germline, CDR1 is MNHEY, CDR2 SVGAGI. Between the trimmed V and J ends, which lost 2 bases and 1 base, there was a span of 8 bases.

The table lists this clone with a count of one. The CDR3 bases are TGTGCCAGCAGTTTATTGGGGCTAGCGGGTAGAGAATCTAGCACAGATACGCAGTATTTT. It specifies CASSLLGLAGRESSTDTQYF. The chain combines TRBV28 with TRBJ2-3, with TRBD2 matching over 8 bases. The CDR3 totals 20 residues. Germline CDR1 and CDR2: MDHEN and SYDVKM. V dropped 1 base and J dropped 0; count of bases not matched to a gene: 15.

The table lists this clone with a few counts. This sequence joins TRBV30 and TRBJ1-2; no clear D. V lost 2 bases, J lost 8 bases, and 6 bases lay in between. Germline V gives CDR1 GTSNPN, CDR2 SVGIG (reference sequence). The CDR3 is 10 amino acids. CDR3 in DNA: TGTGCCTGGAGTCAAGAGGGCTACACCTTC. It is translated as CAWSQEGYTF.

This clone was recorded a few times. CDR3 DNA sequence: TGTGCCAGCTCACCCCGACAGGGGGCCCACAATGAGCAGTTCTTC. Residues: CASSPRQGAHNEQFF. The V call is TRBV18, the J call TRBJ2-1, with 10 bases matching TRBD1. Germline trimming cut 3 bases from V and 5 bases from J; bases unmatched to any gene: 4. Germline V lookup: CDR1 KGHSH, CDR2 LQKENI. The CDR3 has 15 amino acids.

J is TRBJ2-7 and V is TRBV12-5; D uncertain. The germline V and J ends were trimmed by 6 bases and 7 bases, with 16 bases remaining between them. The CDR3 spans 13 residues. Germline-derived CDR1 and CDR2 are LGHNT and FRNRAP. The CDR3 DNA reads TGTGCTAGTGGCCTCGGAGCCAGTACGGAGCAGTACTTC. Residues: CASGLGASTEQYF.

The genes are TRBV2 and TRBJ2-7; D may be TRBD2 (6 bases). This CDR3 is built from 13 residues. Germline V gives CDR1 SNHLY, CDR2 FYNNEI. The ends were cut back, 7 bases at V and 3 bases at J, with 13 bases in the middle. DNA for the CDR3: TGTGCCAGCACTGCGCTGGGAGGCTACGAGCAGTACTTC. Translation: CASTALGGYEQYF.

The V call is TRBV6-4, the J call TRBJ2-6; D is undetermined. Germline values: CDR1 MRHNA, CDR2 SNTAGT. There are 16 residues in the CDR3. Trimming took 2 bases from V and 0 from J, leaving 8 bases between them. CDR3 in amino acids: CASSDPGSSGANVLTF. The CDR3, as DNA: TGTGCCAGCAGTGACCCTGGCAGCTCTGGGGCCAACGTCCTGACTTTC.

The CDR3 bases are TGTGCCAGCAGCACAGGACGGTCCAATCAGCCCCAGCATTTT. Translated, it gives CASSTGRSNQPQHF. V and J are TRBV6-2 or TRBV6-3 and TRBJ1-5; a possible D gene is TRBD1 (5 bases). Germline V gene data show CDR1 as MNHEY and CDR2 as SVGEGT. The CDR3 has 14 residues. V shed 6 bases and J shed 3 bases, with 12 bases lying between them.

The chain's CDR3 is CASSGNREGNPTYEQYF. For the CDR3, the DNA is TGTGCCAGCAGCGGAAACCGGGAGGGGAACCCAACCTACGAGCAGTACTTC. The chain carries TRBV9 and TRBJ2-7; TRBD2 agrees at 8 bases. Germline V CDR1 and CDR2: SGDLS, YYNGEE. V shed 3 bases, J shed 2 bases, and the junction held 13 bases outside the gene matches. The CDR3 length is 17 residues.

This chain links TRBV28 with TRBJ2-7; D might be TRBD1 (6 bases). Trimming pared 2 bases from V and 2 bases from J, leaving 19 bases between. There are 17 residues in the CDR3. Germline CDR1 reads MDHEN; CDR2 reads SYDVKM. The CDR3 region has the DNA TGTGCCAGCAGTTTAAGGCAGGGGATGCGAGGTACCTACGAGCAGTACTTC. Its translation: CASSLRQGMRGTYEQYF.

The chain joins TRBV19 to TRBJ2-5, with D possibly matching TRBD1 (5 bases). Per germline, CDR1 LNHDA and CDR2 SQIVND (reference sequence). V was trimmed by 0 bases and J by 4 bases, leaving 9 bases between them. The CDR3 spans 14 residues. DNA of the CDR3: TGTGCCAGTAGTATAGATGCAGGGCCAGAGACCCAGTACTTC. Protein sequence: CASSIDAGPETQYF.

This chain joins TRBV5-1 and TRBJ1-5; perhaps TRBD1 as D (6 bases). Germline V gives CDR1 SGHRS, CDR2 YFSETQ. V gave up 2 bases and J gave up 3 bases, with 12 bases separating them. The CDR3 extends over 15 amino acids. The CDR3 DNA is TGCGCCAGCAGCTTCGGGGGGGCCCCCAATCAGCCCCAGCATTTT. It encodes CASSFGGAPNQPQHF.

The chain recombines TRBV29-1 with TRBJ1-4; TRBD1 might be the D (5 bases). The CDR3 has 17 amino acids. Per the germline V gene, CDR1 is SQVTM and CDR2 is ANQGSEA. Trimming cost V 0 bases and J 7 bases, with 21 bases left between them. This CDR3 is CSVEDGRAGPGGEKLFF. The CDR3 DNA reads as TGCAGCGTTGAAGATGGGAGGGCCGGGCCCGGGGGTGAAAAACTGTTTTTT.

This chain links TRBV27 with TRBJ1-6, with 7 nucleotides matching TRBD1. The CDR3 is made up of 16 amino acids. Germline V CDR1 and CDR2: MNHEY, SMNVEV (reference sequence). Trimming removed 4 bases from V and 6 bases from J; junction bases left unmatched: 9. Here the CDR3 DNA reads TGTGCCAGCAGTTCAAGACAGGGAGTGAGTAATTCACCCCTCCACTTT. It codes for CASSSRQGVSNSPLHF.

The genes are TRBV27 and TRBJ1-2; possibly TRBD1 for D (6 bases). Germline loops: CDR1 MNHEY, CDR2 SMNVEV (reference sequence). The V gene lost 8 bases and the J gene lost 7 bases, with 14 bases spanning the gap. This CDR3 has 12 amino acids. CDR3 DNA sequence: TGTGCCAGCTCCCGGGGGGCTGGTGGCTACACCTTC. Amino acids: CASSRGAGGYTF.

The chain has TRBV6-5 and TRBJ1-1, with 8 bases matching TRBD1. CDR3 length: 14 amino acids. CDR1 and CDR2 from the germline V gene are MNHEY and SVGAGI. Germline trimming cut 2 bases from V and 10 bases from J; bases unmatched to any gene: 9. The CDR3 sequence: CASSYRAQGASAFF. The DNA for the CDR3 is TGTGCCAGCAGTTACAGGGCCCAGGGGGCTTCAGCTTTCTTT.

The rearrangement joins TRBV21-1 to TRBJ1-3; the D call TRBD1 from the table was never checked on the DNA. TRBV21-1 is reported as a pseudogene. The CDR3 runs 19 residues. Written as DNA, the CDR3 is TGTGCCAGCAGCACAGACCTCACAGGGGAAGGACCCTCTGGAAACACCATATATTTT. This sequence encodes CASSTDLTGEGPSGNTIYF.

The CDR3 bases are TGTGCCAGCAGCTTCTTAGCGGGAGGGCCGAGTGAGCAGTACTTC. Its translation: CASSFLAGGPSEQYF. The genes are TRBV7-2 and TRBJ2-7; TRBD2 agrees at 11 bases. Unmatched junction bases numbered 8, after V lost 3 bases and J lost 7 bases. Germline loops: CDR1 SGHTA, CDR2 FQGNSA. This CDR3 has 15 amino acids.

This clone turned up a few times. This CDR3 reads CAISATGQGPDTQYF. The CDR3 DNA is TGTGCCATCAGTGCAACGGGACAGGGGCCAGATACGCAGTATTTT. The chain is built from TRBV10-3 and TRBJ2-3; 10 bases agree with TRBD1. Germline V gene lookup returns CDR1 ENHRY and CDR2 SYGVKD. The CDR3 loop spans 15 amino acids. Losses at the gene ends were 4 bases for V and 4 bases for J; bases not matched to a gene: 5.

The J gene is TRBJ2-3, the V gene TRBV28; TRBD1 aligns across 9 bases. Germline V gene data show CDR1 as MDHEN and CDR2 as SYDVKM. J lost 5 bases, V lost 5 bases, and 8 bases had no gene match. This CDR3 has 15 amino acids. CDR3 sequence: CASSARQGGIDTQYF. The CDR3 nucleotides are TGTGCCAGCAGTGCCCGACAGGGGGGAATAGATACGCAGTATTTT.